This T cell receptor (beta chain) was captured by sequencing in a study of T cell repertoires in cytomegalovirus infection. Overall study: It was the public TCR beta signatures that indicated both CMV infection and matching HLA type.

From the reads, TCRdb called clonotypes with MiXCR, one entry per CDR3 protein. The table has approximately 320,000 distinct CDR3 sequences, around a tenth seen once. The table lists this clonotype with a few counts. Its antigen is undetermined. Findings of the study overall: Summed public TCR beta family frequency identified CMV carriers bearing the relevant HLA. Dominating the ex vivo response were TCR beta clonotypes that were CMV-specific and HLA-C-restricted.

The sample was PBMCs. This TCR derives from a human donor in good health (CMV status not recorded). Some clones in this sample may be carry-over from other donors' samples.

The CDR3 reads CASSYDRGPWGTDTQYF. The CDR3 DNA follows: TGTGCCAGCAGTTACGACAGGGGGCCGTGGGGCACAGATACGCAGTATTTT. The chain has TRBV27 and TRBJ2-3, with 10 bases identical to TRBD1. Trimming cost V 4 bases and J 1 base; bases outside gene matches: 8. Germline lookup yields CDR1 MNHEY and CDR2 SMNVEV (reference sequence). This CDR3 spans 17 amino acids.